This paragraph reports one T cell receptor beta chain. This sample is part of a study of blood T cell repertoires in COVID-19. Study-level information: Material from acute and convalescent COVID-19 was sourced from the United States, Italy and Spain. Nucleic acid was either cDNA or gDNA, and it came from T cells, B-cell-depleted T cells, or PBMCs.

Germline trimming cut 7 bases from V and 2 bases from J; bases unmatched to any gene: 4. The CDR3 has 13 amino acids. Germline V lookup: CDR1 LNHDA, CDR2 SQIVND (reference sequence). In the original workflow: Scientists estimated how many nucleated cells there were by amplifying reference gene primers. Some clones are missing from TCRdb's copy, which holds only in-frame ones; the method was immunoSEQ multiplex PCR. V, J and clone size are those of that table, while D and trimming were read from the DNA. The sample holds 55,000 to 80,000 clones, around 88% seen once. The sequenced material came from peripheral blood. The clonotype was recovered from a man between 50 and 59 years old with active COVID-19. The genes are TRBV19 and TRBJ2-5, with 7 bases identical to TRBD1. The CDR3 DNA follows: TGTGCCAGTACAGGGGGTCGGCAAGAGACCCAGTACTTC. It encodes CASTGGRQETQYF. The whole variable domain, filled in from reference TRBV19 and TRBJ2-5, reads DGGITQSPKYLFRKEGQNVTLSCEQNLNHDAMYWYRQDPGQGLRLIYYSQIVNDFQKGDIAEGYSVSREKKESFPLTVTSAQKNPTAFYLCASTGGRQETQYFGPGTRLLVL.